Below, 19 T cell receptor beta chains from the same sample are listed, as sequenced in a study of T-cell memory formation after mild COVID-19. TCRdb independently ran MiXCR on the 5' RACE reads; one entry per CDR3 protein. The data hold 80,000 to 90,000 distinct CDR3 sequences, with roughly 25% observed a single time. The sequenced sample consisted of PBMCs or a T cell subset sorted from them (not recorded which). The receptors shown here come from a man between 18 and 29 years old who had mild COVID-19 (a few samples of this study predate the infection). Cell type and time point are not known.

This clonotype was observed a handful of times. The chain has TRBV3-1 and TRBJ2-3, with D unresolved. The CDR3 runs 11 residues. Germline-derived CDR1 and CDR2 are LGHDT and YNNKEL (reference sequence). The germline V and J ends were trimmed by 4 bases and 6 bases, with 5 bases remaining between them. DNA of the CDR3: TGTGCCAGCAGCCTCCTGGATACGCAGTATTTT. Amino acid sequence: CASSLLDTQYF.

The table lists this clonotype with a few counts. V usage is TRBV20-1 and J usage is TRBJ2-1; 9 positions agree with TRBD2. V shed 1 base and J 10 bases; nucleotides not matched to a gene: 11. Germline assignment: CDR1 DFQATT and CDR2 SNEGSKA (reference sequence). CDR3 length equals 15 residues. CDR3 sequence reads: CSARANRRGGREQFF. DNA of the CDR3: TGCAGTGCTAGAGCGAATAGGCGGGGGGGCCGGGAGCAGTTCTTC.

The chain couples TRBV4-1 to TRBJ1-1, with 7 bases lining up with TRBD1. CDR1 is MGHRA, CDR2 YSYEKL, per germline. This CDR3 region has 18 residues. The ends lost 4 bases at V and 4 bases at J; junction bases unmatched: 18. Here the CDR3 DNA reads TGCGCCAGCAGCCCCCGTGGGGAGGGGGCAAGGATGAGCACTGAAGCTTTCTTT. Its protein is CASSPRGEGARMSTEAFF.

This clonotype was seen only a few times. The rearrangement uses TRBV12-3 or TRBV12-4 and TRBJ2-7; possible D gene TRBD2, 5 bases. The CDR3 length is 14 residues. Trimming cost V 1 base and J 3 bases, with 10 bases left between them. CDR3 sequence reads: CASSLGPGIYEQYV. CDR3 in DNA: TGTGCCAGCAGTTTAGGCCCGGGGATCTACGAGCAGTACGTC.

The V gene is TRBV11-2, the J gene TRBJ1-1; D gene uncertain. CDR1 and CDR2 (germline): SGHAT, FQNNGV. The V end lost 1 base, the J end lost 1 base, and 16 bases lay between the germline ends. CDR3 length equals 17 residues. CDR3 region: CASSLVPNKLANTEAFF. The CDR3 coding sequence is TGTGCCAGCAGCTTAGTACCCAACAAACTGGCGAACACTGAAGCTTTCTTT.

This clonotype was seen a handful of times. V and J are TRBV9 and TRBJ2-3, with 9 bases identical to TRBD2. After removal of 0 bases from V and 4 bases from J, the junction contained 0 bases not matched to a gene. The germline CDR1 and CDR2 sequences are SGDLS and YYNGEE. The CDR3 runs to 14 residues. For the CDR3, the DNA is TGTGCCAGCAGCGTAGGCGGGGGGGCAGATACGCAGTATTTT. This encodes CASSVGGGADTQYF.

This clonotype turned up a few times. This chain links TRBV13 with TRBJ2-7; 8 nucleotides line up with TRBD1. V gave up 2 bases and J gave up 4 bases; unmatched junction bases: 4. Germline V gives CDR1 PRHDT, CDR2 FYEKMQ (reference sequence). The CDR3 sequence is 14 residues long. Written as DNA, the CDR3 is TGTGCCAGCAGCTTAAGCAGGGGGCAGTACGAGCAGTACGTC. This codes for CASSLSRGQYEQYV.

The CDR3 DNA reads TGCAGCGCGGGACAGTCGGACTACGAGCAGTACTTC. It encodes CSAGQSDYEQYF. This sequence joins TRBV29-1 and TRBJ2-7; 7 bases line up with TRBD1. This CDR3 contains 12 residues. Germline CDR1 and CDR2: SQVTM and ANQGSEA. The junction had 6 bases not matched to a gene; V was cut back by 7 bases and J by 3 bases.

This clonotype was found a few times. The chain uses TRBV7-3 and TRBJ2-3; D might be TRBD2 (6 bases). CDR1 and CDR2 from the germline V gene are SGHTA and FQGTGA. The ends were cut back, 1 base at V and 2 bases at J, with 10 bases in the middle. The CDR3 runs to 15 residues. CDR3 bases: TGTGCCAGCAGCTTAAGTGGAGGGCACACAGATACGCAGTATTTT. Protein: CASSLSGGHTDTQYF.

The chain is built from TRBV5-6 and TRBJ1-3; tentatively, D is TRBD1 (5 bases). The V and J ends lost 4 bases and 8 bases respectively, with 19 bases between them. Germline V gene sequence: CDR1 SGHDT, CDR2 YYEEEE. CDR3 size: 15 residues. CDR3 bases: TGTGCCAGCAGCGCCTGGGACGGTCCGCGCGACACCATATATTTT. It specifies CASSAWDGPRDTIYF.

This clonotype was detected a few times. This sequence joins TRBV4-3 and TRBJ1-1; D ambiguous. Germline assignment: CDR1 LGHNA and CDR2 YSLEER. V was clipped by 1 base and J by 0 bases, with 12 bases between them. The CDR3 contains 16 residues. The CDR3 bases are TGCGCCAGCAGCCAAGGTTCCAGCGACTTGAACACTGAAGCTTTCTTT. Its translation is CASSQGSSDLNTEAFF.

The chain is built from TRBV27 and TRBJ2-7; D is undetermined. Trimming shortened V by 0 bases and J by 6 bases, and 12 bases separated the two germline ends. CDR3 size: 14 residues. CDR1 is MNHEY and CDR2 is SMNVEV in the germline V gene (reference sequence). This CDR3 is CASSLSPVAREQYF. The CDR3 coding sequence is TGTGCCAGCAGTTTATCCCCTGTGGCCCGCGAGCAGTACTTC.

The chain carries TRBV28 and TRBJ1-4; 8 bases map to TRBD1. The CDR3 totals 13 residues. Germline CDR1 and CDR2: MDHEN and SYDVKM. Trimming at V came to 3 bases and at J to 8 bases, leaving 2 bases not matched to a gene. The CDR3 here is CASSLTGEEKLFF. The CDR3 DNA follows: TGTGCCAGCAGTTTGACAGGGGAGGAAAAACTGTTTTTT.

This chain connects TRBV4-2 to TRBJ1-2; D gene ambiguous. The CDR3 spans 16 residues. V was shortened by 0 bases and J by 2 bases, with 13 bases between the two germline ends. The germline gives CDR1 LGHNA, CDR2 YNFKEQ. The CDR3 sequence is CASSQDRAERNYGYTF. CDR3 DNA: TGTGCCAGCAGCCAAGATCGGGCAGAACGAAACTATGGCTACACCTTC.

The rearrangement joins TRBV14 to TRBJ2-1; no clear D gene. Trimming took 4 bases from V and 9 from J, leaving 13 bases between them. CDR3 length equals 13 residues. Germline CDR1 SGHDN, CDR2 FVKESK. The chain's CDR3 is CASSLSLAREQFF. Here the CDR3 DNA reads TGTGCCAGCAGCCTATCCTTGGCTCGTGAGCAGTTCTTC.

This rearrangement joins TRBV5-1 to TRBJ2-7, with D perhaps matching TRBD1 (7 bases). CDR1 is SGHRS, CDR2 YFSETQ, per germline. The V end was cut by 4 bases, the J end by 7 bases, with 15 bases between. CDR3 length: 13 residues. In DNA form, the CDR3 reads TGCGCCAGCAGCCCGACAGGGACTCAGGAGCAGTACTTC. This gives the protein CASSPTGTQEQYF.

The V and J genes are TRBV4-2 and TRBJ2-3; the D is unclear. The CDR3 runs to 14 residues. Germline CDR1 and CDR2: LGHNA and YNFKEQ. The ends were cut back, 2 bases at V and 5 bases at J, with 11 bases in the middle. CDR3 sequence: CASSQSEKQDTQYF. The CDR3 DNA reads TGTGCCAGCAGCCAATCCGAGAAACAAGATACGCAGTATTTT.

This clonotype has just a few counts. V is TRBV5-1 and J is TRBJ1-2; TRBD1 agrees at 7 bases. The CDR3 runs to 13 residues. CDR1 is SGHRS, CDR2 YFSETQ, per germline. V was clipped by 4 bases and J by 4 bases; unmatched bases: 4. CDR3 in amino acids: CASSMDRSYGYTF. CDR3 bases: TGCGCCAGCAGCATGGACAGGAGCTATGGCTACACCTTC.

This chain connects TRBV10-3 to TRBJ2-6, with 7 nucleotides matching TRBD1. V lost 6 bases to trimming and J lost 0 bases; unmatched junction nucleotides: 5. This CDR3 has 16 residues. Looked up from germline, CDR1 is ENHRY and CDR2 is SYGVKD. The CDR3 region has the DNA TGTGCCATCAGCGGGACAGCCGTCTCTGGGGCCAACGTCCTGACTTTC. Amino acids: CAISGTAVSGANVLTF.